These 18 T cell receptor beta chains share one sample of origin, sequenced in a study of blood T cells in healthy people across ages. The authors ran a second PCR of about 7 to 11 cycles using a sample-barcoded 5' primer and a J-beta primer mix. Using its own MiXCR run on the 5' RACE reads, TCRdb lists one record per CDR3 protein. Among about 1.4 million distinct CDR3 sequences listed, 55% to 75% were seen once. Sequencing input: blood. These TCRs come from a man between 18 and 35 years old in good health.

V gene TRBV6-6 combines with J gene TRBJ1-6; 7 bases are shared with TRBD1. V lost 5 bases and J lost 6; bases outside the gene matches: 4. CDR3 length: 14 amino acids. In germline, CDR1 is MNHNY, CDR2 SVGAGI (reference sequence). The CDR3 coding sequence is TGTGCCAGCAGTCAGGGGGGGATTAATTCACCCCTCCACTTT. It translates to CASSQGGINSPLHF.

The genes are TRBV2 and TRBJ2-1; 12 nucleotides match TRBD2. There are 17 residues in the CDR3. V lost 7 bases and J lost 8; bases outside the gene matches: 15. Per the germline V gene, CDR1 is SNHLY and CDR2 is FYNNEI. The CDR3 DNA is TGTGCCAGCACGCGGGGACTAGCGGGTATGTCCCACGATGAGCAGTTCTTC. This gives the protein CASTRGLAGMSHDEQFF.

A remark on this clonotype: At one end, the junction sequence differs from germline, possibly due to a read error. The chain has TRBV4-1 and TRBJ1-1, with TRBD1 matching 7 bases. Looked up from germline, CDR1 is MGHRA and CDR2 is YSYEKL. The CDR3 consists of 13 residues. CDR3 residues: CASSQTGYTEAFF. Here the CDR3 DNA reads TGTGCCAGCAGTCAGACAGGGTACACTGAAGCTTTCTTT.

The gene calls are TRBV2 and TRBJ2-3; 8 nucleotides line up with TRBD2. V shed 8 bases, J shed 0 bases, and the junction held 10 bases outside the gene matches. Germline V lookup: CDR1 SNHLY, CDR2 FYNNEI. The length of the CDR3 is 16 residues. CDR3 sequence reads: CASSSERESSTDTQYF. DNA of the CDR3: TGTGCCAGCTCTTCGGAGCGGGAGTCGAGCACAGATACGCAGTATTTT.

The rearrangement links TRBV9 to TRBJ1-6; D not certain. V lost 0 bases and J 7 bases, leaving 8 bases between the germline ends. The germline CDR1 and CDR2 sequences are SGDLS and YYNGEE. The CDR3 is 14 residues long. The CDR3 nucleotides read TGTGCCAGCAGCGTAGCTACGTCGAATTCACCCCTCCACTTT. It is translated as CASSVATSNSPLHF.

This clonotype has just a few counts. This chain joins TRBV10-3 and TRBJ2-3, with D unclear. There are 11 residues in the CDR3. CDR1 is ENHRY and CDR2 is SYGVKD in the germline V gene. The germline V and J ends were trimmed by 3 bases and 2 bases, with 0 bases remaining between them. In nucleotides, the CDR3 is TGTGCCATCAGTGACACAGATACGCAGTATTTT. It translates to CAISDTDTQYF.

V usage is TRBV29-1 and J usage is TRBJ1-2; weak D call: TRBD1 (5 bases). This CDR3 spans 12 amino acids. Germline values: CDR1 SQVTM, CDR2 ANQGSEA. Trimming cost V 4 bases and J 8 bases, with 14 bases left between them. CDR3 DNA: TGCAGCGTTGGGTCCGAAGGGGCAGGCTACACCTTC. It is translated as CSVGSEGAGYTF.

On this clonotype itself: At one end the junction does not follow the germline gene, possibly because of a read error. The chain couples TRBV28 to TRBJ2-7; D is tentatively TRBD1 or TRBD2 (6 bases each). The CDR3 consists of 14 residues. Germline CDR1 is MDHEN and CDR2 is SYDVKM. The CDR3 nucleotides are TGTGCCAGCAGTTTAGGGGGGCTCGGCTACGGGCAGTACTTC. It encodes CASSLGGLGYGQYF.

The J gene is TRBJ2-2, the V gene TRBV12-5; D unresolved. Germline lookup yields CDR1 LGHNT and CDR2 FRNRAP. This CDR3 is built from 14 residues. The V end lost 5 bases, the J end lost 2 bases, and 9 bases lay between the germline ends. This CDR3 reads CASGVGINTGELFF. The CDR3 region has the DNA TGTGCTAGTGGTGTGGGGATCAACACCGGGGAGCTGTTTTTT.

V usage is TRBV20-1 and J usage is TRBJ2-7; D is undetermined. The germline V gene has CDR1 DFQATT and CDR2 SNEGSKA (reference sequence). The CDR3 loop spans 12 amino acids. Trimming removed 0 bases at V and 4 bases at J, with 7 bases between. The DNA for the CDR3 is TGCAGTGCTAGAGATGTGGTATACGAGCAGTACTTC. This sequence encodes CSARDVVYEQYF.

The genes are TRBV28 and TRBJ1-2; no definite D call. CDR1 is MDHEN and CDR2 is SYDVKM in the germline V gene. The CDR3 extends over 14 amino acids. Trimming shortened V by 2 bases and J by 4 bases, and 11 bases separated the two germline ends. The CDR3 DNA sequence: TGTGCCAGCAGTTTAAGTTTAGGGTTCTATGGCTACACCTTC. Protein: CASSLSLGFYGYTF.

The CDR3 protein is CASSSLDIGPDTQYF. The CDR3 nucleotides are TGTGCCAGCAGTTCCCTGGATATTGGCCCAGATACGCAGTATTTT. The chain employs TRBV25-1 and TRBJ2-3; D is unclear. CDR1 is MGHDK and CDR2 is SYGVNS in the germline V gene. The V end was cut by 5 bases, the J end by 4 bases, with 16 bases between. This CDR3 comprises 15 residues.

This sequence joins TRBV9 and TRBJ2-5; 10 bases align to TRBD1. The J call may not be correct, given that the DNA end is closer to TRBJ2-1. The CDR3 length is 17 residues. CDR1 SGDLS and CDR2 YYNGEE come from the germline V gene. The CDR3 DNA reads TGTGCCAGCAGCGTGGGACAGGGGATGGGGTACCAAGAGACCCAGTTCTTC. It encodes CASSVGQGMGYQETQFF.

The chain couples TRBV28 to TRBJ2-3, with TRBD1 matching over 7 bases. The V and J ends lost 10 bases and 5 bases, in that order; junction bases with no gene match: 15. The CDR3 runs to 15 residues. Germline values: CDR1 MDHEN, CDR2 SYDVKM. For the CDR3, the DNA is TGTGCCACCCAAGGCGCGACAGGGTATGGAGATACGCAGTATTTT. Translation: CATQGATGYGDTQYF.

This clonotype was detected a few times. The chain carries TRBV4-3 and TRBJ2-5, with D perhaps assigned TRBD1 or TRBD2 (5 bases each). V was shortened by 2 bases and J by 5 bases, with 15 bases between the two germline ends. This CDR3 is built from 15 residues. CDR1 is LGHNA, CDR2 YSLEER, per germline. CDR3 in DNA: TGCGCCAGCAGCCAACTACCGGGACCCCAGGAGACCCAGTACTTC. It yields the protein CASSQLPGPQETQYF.

V usage is TRBV29-1 and J usage is TRBJ2-5; D is unresolved. Germline-derived CDR1 and CDR2 are SQVTM and ANQGSEA. CDR3 length equals 11 residues. V lost 5 bases to trimming and J lost 3 bases, with 7 bases between them. CDR3 amino acids: CSVSIKETQYF. CDR3 in DNA: TGCAGCGTTTCGATAAAAGAGACCCAGTACTTC.

The V gene is TRBV27, the J gene TRBJ2-4, with 8 positions matching TRBD2. The closer fit of TRBJ2-7 to the DNA end suggests the J call may be wrong. The CDR3 consists of 17 residues. Germline V gene data show CDR1 as MNHEY and CDR2 as SMNVEV (reference sequence). CDR3 amino acids: CASSLWPTPGLGSEQYF. The CDR3 coding sequence is TGTGCCAGCAGTTTATGGCCAACCCCGGGACTAGGTAGCGAGCAGTACTTC.

CDR3 coding DNA: TGTGCCAGCTCCCCGCCAGTCGGGGACACCATATATTTT. Its protein product is CASSPPVGDTIYF. The chain combines TRBV18 with TRBJ1-3; D ambiguous. Germline loops: CDR1 KGHSH, CDR2 LQKENI. The CDR3 runs to 13 residues. The V and J ends lost 6 bases and 8 bases respectively, with 14 bases between them.